This paragraph covers one T cell receptor beta chain sequence. Using unique molecular identifiers, the investigators prepared the TCRbeta library. TCRdb used MiXCR to reprocess the PCR reads, holding one entry per CDR3 protein. This sample has approximately 390,000 distinct CDR3 sequences; roughly 11% occur once, and the top ten carry approximately 5%. The CDR3 runs to 18 residues. The sample belongs to a study of T-cell reconstitution after alpha-beta-depleted transplantation in children. This sample comprised PBMCs from the stem cell graft donor, obtained from the stem cell graft. The TCR originated in a human donor who donated a stem cell graft to a child with acute myeloid leukemia. J is TRBJ2-4 and V is TRBV21-1; the table's D gene call, TRBD1, was not cross checked with the DNA. TRBV21-1 corresponds to a pseudogene. The CDR3, as DNA: TGTGCCAGCAGCCCAAAGGGTGGGGGGAGGATAGCCAAAAACATTCAGTACTTC. Its protein is CASSPKGGGRIAKNIQYF.